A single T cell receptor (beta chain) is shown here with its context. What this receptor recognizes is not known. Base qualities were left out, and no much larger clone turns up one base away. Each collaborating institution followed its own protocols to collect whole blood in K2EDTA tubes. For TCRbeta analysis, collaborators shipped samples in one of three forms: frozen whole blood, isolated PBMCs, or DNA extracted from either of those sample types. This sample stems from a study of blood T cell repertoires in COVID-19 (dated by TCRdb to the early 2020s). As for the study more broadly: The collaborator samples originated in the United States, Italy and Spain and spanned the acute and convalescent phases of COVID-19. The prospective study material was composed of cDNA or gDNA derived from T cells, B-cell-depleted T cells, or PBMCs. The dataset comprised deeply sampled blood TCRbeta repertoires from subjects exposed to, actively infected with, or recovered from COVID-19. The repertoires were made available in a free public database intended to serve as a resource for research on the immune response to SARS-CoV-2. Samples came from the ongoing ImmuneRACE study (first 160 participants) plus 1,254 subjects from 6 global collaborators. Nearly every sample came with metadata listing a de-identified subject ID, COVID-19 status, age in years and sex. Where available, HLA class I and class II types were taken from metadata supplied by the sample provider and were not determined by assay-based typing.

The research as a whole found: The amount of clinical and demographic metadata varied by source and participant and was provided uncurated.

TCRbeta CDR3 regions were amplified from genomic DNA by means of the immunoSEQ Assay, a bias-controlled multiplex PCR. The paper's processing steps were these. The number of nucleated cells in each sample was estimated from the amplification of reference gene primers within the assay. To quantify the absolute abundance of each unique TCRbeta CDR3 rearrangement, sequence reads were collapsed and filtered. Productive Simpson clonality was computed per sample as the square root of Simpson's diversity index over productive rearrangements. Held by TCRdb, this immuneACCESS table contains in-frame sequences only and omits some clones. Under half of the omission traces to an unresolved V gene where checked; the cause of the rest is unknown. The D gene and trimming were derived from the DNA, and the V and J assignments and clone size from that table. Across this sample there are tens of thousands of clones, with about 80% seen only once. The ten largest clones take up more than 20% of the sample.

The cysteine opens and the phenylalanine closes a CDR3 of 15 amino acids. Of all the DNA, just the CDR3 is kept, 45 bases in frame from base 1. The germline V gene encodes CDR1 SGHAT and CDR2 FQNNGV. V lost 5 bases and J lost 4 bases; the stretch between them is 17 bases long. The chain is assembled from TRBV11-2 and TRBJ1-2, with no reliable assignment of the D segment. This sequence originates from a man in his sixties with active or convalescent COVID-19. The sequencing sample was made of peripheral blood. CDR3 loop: CASSPLVAGSYGYTF. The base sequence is TGTGCCAGCAGCCCCCTAGTCGCGGGTAGCTATGGCTACACCTTC. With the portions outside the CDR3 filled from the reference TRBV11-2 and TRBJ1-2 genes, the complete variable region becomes EAGVAQSPRYKIIEKRQSVAFWCNPISGHATLYWYQQILGQGPKLLIQFQNNGVVDDSQLPKDRFSAERLKGVDSTLKIQPAKLEDSAVYLCASSPLVAGSYGYTFGSGTRLTVV.